This paragraph reports one T cell receptor beta chain. Its specificity is unknown. The junction departs from the called germline gene at one end, perhaps through a read error. This entry is derived from a study of blood T cells in healthy people across ages. PCR was performed a second time for about 7 to 11 cycles using a sample-barcoded 5' primer and a J-beta primer mix. Researchers report that a template-switch adaptor with 12 random nucleotides tagged each cDNA molecule. Each sample provided no less than 2.5 million CDR3-containing paired-end reads. TCRdb called the 5' RACE reads again in MiXCR, with one record for every CDR3 protein. Of 450,000 to 700,000 distinct CDR3 sequences in the sample, about 26% were seen once. Germline V gene sequence: CDR1 SGHTA, CDR2 FQGNSA. The CDR3 has 15 residues. Study results and caveats: Observed TCR beta diversity per million T cells went down as age went up. This fall followed a roughly linear course with age.

Every donor gave about 9 milliliters of peripheral blood. The origin of this receptor is a woman in her 70s in good health. The sequenced sample consisted of blood. This chain connects TRBV7-2 to TRBJ2-5; 15 nucleotides line up with TRBD2. This chain's CDR3 is CASSRTSGGAYEQHF. The CDR3 coding sequence is TGTGCCAGCAGCCGGACTAGCGGGGGGGCCTACGAGCAGCACTTC.